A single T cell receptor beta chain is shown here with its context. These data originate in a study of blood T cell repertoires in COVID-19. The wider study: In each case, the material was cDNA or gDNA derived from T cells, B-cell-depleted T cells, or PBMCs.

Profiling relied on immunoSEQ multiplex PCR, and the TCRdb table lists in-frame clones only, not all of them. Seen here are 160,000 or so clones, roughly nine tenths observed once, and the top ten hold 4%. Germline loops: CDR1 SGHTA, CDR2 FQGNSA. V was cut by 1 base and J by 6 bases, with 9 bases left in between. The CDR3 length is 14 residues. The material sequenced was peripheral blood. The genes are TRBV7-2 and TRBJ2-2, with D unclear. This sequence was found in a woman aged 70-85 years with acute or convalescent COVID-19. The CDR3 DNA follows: TGTGCCAGCAGCTTAGGACTTTCGGCCGGGGAGCTGTTTTTT. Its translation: CASSLGLSAGELFF.